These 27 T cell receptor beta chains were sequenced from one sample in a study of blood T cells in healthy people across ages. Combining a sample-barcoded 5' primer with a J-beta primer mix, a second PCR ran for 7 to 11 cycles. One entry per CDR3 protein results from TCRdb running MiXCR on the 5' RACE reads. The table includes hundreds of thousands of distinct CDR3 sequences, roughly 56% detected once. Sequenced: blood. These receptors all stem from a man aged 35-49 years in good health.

This chain's CDR3 is CASSVSSGDDEQFF. For the CDR3, the DNA is TGTGCCAGCAGCGTCTCTAGCGGGGACGATGAGCAGTTCTTC. J is TRBJ2-1 and V is TRBV7-9; 9 bases line up with TRBD2. Per germline, CDR1 SEHNR and CDR2 FQNEAQ (reference sequence). Trimming took 5 bases from V and 8 from J; bases not matched to a gene: 7. This CDR3 comprises 14 residues.

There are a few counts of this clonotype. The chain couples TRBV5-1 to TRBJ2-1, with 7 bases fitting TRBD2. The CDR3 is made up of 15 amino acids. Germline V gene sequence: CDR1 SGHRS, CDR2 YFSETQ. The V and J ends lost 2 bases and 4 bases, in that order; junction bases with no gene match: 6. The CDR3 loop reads CASSFGLEGYNEQFF. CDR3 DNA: TGCGCCAGCAGCTTCGGACTAGAGGGATACAATGAGCAGTTCTTC. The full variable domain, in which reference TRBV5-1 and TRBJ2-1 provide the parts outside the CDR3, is KAGVTQTPRYLIKTRGQQVTLSCSPISGHRSVSWYQQTPGQGLQFLFEYFSETQRNKGNFPGRFSGRQFSNSRSEMNVSTLELGDSALYLCASSFGLEGYNEQFFGPGTRLTVL.

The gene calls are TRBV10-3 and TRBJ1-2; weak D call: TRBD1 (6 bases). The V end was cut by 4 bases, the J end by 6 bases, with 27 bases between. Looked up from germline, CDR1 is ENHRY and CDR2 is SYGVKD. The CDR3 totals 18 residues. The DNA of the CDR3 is TGTGCCATCAGTGCAGGTGGAGACACAGGGAGGGGGGTTGATGGCTACACCTTC. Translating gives CAISAGGDTGRGVDGYTF.

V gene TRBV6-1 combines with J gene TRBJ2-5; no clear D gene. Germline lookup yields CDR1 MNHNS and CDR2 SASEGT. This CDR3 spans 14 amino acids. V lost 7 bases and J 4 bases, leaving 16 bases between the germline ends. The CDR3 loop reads CASTRSSLGETQYF. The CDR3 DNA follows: TGTGCCAGCACTAGATCCTCCCTGGGAGAGACCCAGTACTTC.

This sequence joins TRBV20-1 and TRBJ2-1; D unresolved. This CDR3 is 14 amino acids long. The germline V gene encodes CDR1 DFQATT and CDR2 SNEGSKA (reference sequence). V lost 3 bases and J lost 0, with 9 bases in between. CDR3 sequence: CSARGASSYNEQFF. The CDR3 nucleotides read TGCAGTGCTAGGGGCGCGAGCTCCTACAATGAGCAGTTCTTC.

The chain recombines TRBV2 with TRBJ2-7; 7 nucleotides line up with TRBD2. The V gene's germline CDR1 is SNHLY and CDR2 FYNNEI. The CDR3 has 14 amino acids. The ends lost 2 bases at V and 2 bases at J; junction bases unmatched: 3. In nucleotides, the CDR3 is TGTGCCAGCAGTGAATGGGGAGGGACCTACGAGCAGTACTTC. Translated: CASSEWGGTYEQYF.

CDR3 nucleotide sequence: TGTGCCAGCAGTCCTAGCTTTGGGGCGCAGTATTTT. Protein sequence: CASSPSFGAQYF. The chain employs TRBV28 and TRBJ2-3; D is possibly TRBD2 (5 bases). Germline CDR1 is MDHEN and CDR2 is SYDVKM. CDR3 length: 12 amino acids. The V end lost 5 bases, the J end lost 10 bases, and 13 bases lay between the germline ends.

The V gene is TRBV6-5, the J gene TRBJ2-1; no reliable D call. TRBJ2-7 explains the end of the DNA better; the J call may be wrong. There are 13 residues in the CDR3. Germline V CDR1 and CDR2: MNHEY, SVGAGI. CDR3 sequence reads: CASSRTSYNEQYF. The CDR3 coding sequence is TGTGCCAGCAGTCGAACCTCCTACAATGAGCAGTACTTC.

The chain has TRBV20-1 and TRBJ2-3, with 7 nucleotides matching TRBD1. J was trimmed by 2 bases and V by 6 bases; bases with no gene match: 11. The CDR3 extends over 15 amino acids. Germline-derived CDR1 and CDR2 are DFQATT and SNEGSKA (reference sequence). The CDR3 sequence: CSAGRRTGYTDTQYF. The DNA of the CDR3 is TGCAGTGCGGGACGAAGGACAGGCTACACAGATACGCAGTATTTT.

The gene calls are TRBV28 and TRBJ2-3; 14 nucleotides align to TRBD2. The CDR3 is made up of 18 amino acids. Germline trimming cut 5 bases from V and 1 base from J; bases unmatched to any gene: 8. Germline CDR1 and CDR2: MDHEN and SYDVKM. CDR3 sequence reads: CASSRSGGLAGGTDTQYF. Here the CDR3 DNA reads TGTGCCAGCAGTAGGAGCGGGGGACTAGCGGGAGGCACAGATACGCAGTATTTT.

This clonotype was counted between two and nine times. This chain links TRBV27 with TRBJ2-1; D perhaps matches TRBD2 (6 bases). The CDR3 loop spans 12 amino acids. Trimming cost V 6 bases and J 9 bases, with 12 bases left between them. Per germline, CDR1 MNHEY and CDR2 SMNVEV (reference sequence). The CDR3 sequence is CASRRGLSEQFF. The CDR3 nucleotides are TGTGCCAGCAGGAGGGGACTCTCTGAGCAGTTCTTC.

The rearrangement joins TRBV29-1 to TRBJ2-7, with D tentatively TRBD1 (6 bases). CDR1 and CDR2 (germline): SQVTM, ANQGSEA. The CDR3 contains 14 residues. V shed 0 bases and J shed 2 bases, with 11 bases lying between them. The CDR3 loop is CSVEDPDRPYEQYF. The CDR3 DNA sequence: TGCAGCGTTGAAGACCCAGACAGGCCCTACGAGCAGTACTTC.

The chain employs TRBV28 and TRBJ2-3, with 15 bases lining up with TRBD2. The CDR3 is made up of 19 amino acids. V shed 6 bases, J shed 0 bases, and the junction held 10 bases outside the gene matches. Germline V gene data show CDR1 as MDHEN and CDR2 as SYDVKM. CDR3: CASSPPGTSGRTSTDTQYF. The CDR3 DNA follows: TGTGCCAGCAGCCCGCCCGGGACTAGCGGGAGGACTAGCACAGATACGCAGTATTTT.

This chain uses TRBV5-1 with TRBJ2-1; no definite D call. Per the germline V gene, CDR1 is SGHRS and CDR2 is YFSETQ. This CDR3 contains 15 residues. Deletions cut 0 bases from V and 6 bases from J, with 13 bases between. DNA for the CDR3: TGCGCCAGCAGCTTGGGCGAGAGTCCCTCCAATGAGCAGTTCTTC. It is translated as CASSLGESPSNEQFF.

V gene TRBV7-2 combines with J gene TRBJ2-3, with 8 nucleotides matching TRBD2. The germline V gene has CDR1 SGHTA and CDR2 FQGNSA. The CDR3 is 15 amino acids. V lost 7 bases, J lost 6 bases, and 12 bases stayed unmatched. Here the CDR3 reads CASTRYGGAGDTQYF. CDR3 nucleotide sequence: TGTGCCAGCACCCGGTACGGGGGGGCAGGGGATACGCAGTATTTT.

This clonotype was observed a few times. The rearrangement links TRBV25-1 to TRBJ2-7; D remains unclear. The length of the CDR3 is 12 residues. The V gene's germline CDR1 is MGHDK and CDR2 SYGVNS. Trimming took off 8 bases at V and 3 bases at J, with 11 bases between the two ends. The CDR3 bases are TGTGCCAGCGGCCTAACCGACTACGAGCAGTACTTC. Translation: CASGLTDYEQYF.

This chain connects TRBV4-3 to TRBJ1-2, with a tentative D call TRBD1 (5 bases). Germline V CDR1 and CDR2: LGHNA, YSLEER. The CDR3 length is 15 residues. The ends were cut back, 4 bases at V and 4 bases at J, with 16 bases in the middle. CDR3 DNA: TGCGCCAGCAGCCCTTCTGAGACAGACACCTATGGCTACACCTTC. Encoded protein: CASSPSETDTYGYTF.

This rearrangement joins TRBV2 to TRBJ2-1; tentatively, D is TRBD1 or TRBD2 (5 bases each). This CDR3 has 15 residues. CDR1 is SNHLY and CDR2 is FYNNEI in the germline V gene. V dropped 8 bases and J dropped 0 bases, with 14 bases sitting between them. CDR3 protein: CASPSGRLSYNEQFF. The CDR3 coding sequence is TGTGCCAGCCCATCGGGGCGCCTCTCCTACAATGAGCAGTTCTTC.

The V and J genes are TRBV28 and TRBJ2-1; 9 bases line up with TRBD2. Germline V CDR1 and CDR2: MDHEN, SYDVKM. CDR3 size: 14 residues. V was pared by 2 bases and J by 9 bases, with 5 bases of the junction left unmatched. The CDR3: CASSLQREEVEQFF. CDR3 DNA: TGTGCCAGCAGTTTACAGCGGGAGGAGGTTGAGCAGTTCTTC.

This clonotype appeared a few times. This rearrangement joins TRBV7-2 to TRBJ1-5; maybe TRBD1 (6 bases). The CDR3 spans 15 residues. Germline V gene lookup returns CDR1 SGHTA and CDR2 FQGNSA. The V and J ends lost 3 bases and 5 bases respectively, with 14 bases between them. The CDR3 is CASSFQQGADQPQHF. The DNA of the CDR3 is TGTGCCAGCAGCTTCCAACAGGGCGCGGATCAGCCCCAGCATTTT.

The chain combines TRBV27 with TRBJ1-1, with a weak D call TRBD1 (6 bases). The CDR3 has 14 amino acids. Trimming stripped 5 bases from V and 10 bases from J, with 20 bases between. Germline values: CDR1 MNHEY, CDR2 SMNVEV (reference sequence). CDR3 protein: CASSPRLDGGLAFF. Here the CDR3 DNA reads TGTGCCAGCAGTCCACGACTAGACGGGGGCCTAGCTTTCTTT.

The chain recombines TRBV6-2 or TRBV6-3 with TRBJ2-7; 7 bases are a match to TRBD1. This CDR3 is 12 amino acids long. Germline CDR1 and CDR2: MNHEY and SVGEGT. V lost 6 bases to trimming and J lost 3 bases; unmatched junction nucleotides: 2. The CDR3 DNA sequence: TGTGCCAGCAGAGGGGGCGGCTACGAGCAGTACTTC. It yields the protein CASRGGGYEQYF.

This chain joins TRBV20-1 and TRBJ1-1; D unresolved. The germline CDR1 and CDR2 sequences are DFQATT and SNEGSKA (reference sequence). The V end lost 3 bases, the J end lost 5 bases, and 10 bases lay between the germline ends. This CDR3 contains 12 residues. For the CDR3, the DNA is TGCAGTGCTAGTGCCGGAGAGACTGAAGCTTTCTTT. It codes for CSASAGETEAFF.

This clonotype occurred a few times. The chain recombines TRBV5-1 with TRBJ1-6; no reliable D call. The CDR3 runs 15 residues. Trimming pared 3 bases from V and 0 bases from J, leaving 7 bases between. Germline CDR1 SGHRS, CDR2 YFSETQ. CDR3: CASSSQSSYNSPLHF. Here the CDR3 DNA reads TGCGCCAGCAGCTCGCAAAGCTCCTATAATTCACCCCTCCACTTT.

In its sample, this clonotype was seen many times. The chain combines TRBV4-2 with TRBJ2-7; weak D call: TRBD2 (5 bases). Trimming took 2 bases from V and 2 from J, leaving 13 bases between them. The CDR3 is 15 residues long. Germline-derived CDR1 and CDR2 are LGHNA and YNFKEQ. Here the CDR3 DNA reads TGTGCCAGCAGCCAATACAGCGGAAATCCCTACGAGCAGTACTTC. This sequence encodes CASSQYSGNPYEQYF.

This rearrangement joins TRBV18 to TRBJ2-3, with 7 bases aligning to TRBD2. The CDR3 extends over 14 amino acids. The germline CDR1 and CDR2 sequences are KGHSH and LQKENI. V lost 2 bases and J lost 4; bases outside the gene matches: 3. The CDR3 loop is CASSPSGVSDTQYF. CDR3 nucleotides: TGTGCCAGCTCACCAAGCGGGGTTTCAGATACGCAGTATTTT.

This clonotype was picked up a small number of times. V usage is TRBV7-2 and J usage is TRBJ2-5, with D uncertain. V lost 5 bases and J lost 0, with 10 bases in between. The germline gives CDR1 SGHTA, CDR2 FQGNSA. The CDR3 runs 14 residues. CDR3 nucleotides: TGTGCCAGCAGCCCCATGCTGAACCAAGAGACCCAGTACTTC. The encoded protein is CASSPMLNQETQYF.